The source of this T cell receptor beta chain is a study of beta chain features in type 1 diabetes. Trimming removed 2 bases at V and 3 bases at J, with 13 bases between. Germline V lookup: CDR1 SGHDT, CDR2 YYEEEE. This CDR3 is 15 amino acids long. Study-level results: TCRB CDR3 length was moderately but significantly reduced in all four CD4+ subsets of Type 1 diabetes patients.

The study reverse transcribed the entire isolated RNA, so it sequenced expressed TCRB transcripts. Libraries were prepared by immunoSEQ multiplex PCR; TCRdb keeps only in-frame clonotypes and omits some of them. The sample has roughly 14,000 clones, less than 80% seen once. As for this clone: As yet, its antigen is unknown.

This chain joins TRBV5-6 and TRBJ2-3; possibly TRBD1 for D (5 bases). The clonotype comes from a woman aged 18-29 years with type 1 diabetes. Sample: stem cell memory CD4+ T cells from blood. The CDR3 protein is CASSFYRQRTDTQYF. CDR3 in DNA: TGTGCCAGCAGCTTCTACAGGCAGAGGACAGATACGCAGTATTTT.